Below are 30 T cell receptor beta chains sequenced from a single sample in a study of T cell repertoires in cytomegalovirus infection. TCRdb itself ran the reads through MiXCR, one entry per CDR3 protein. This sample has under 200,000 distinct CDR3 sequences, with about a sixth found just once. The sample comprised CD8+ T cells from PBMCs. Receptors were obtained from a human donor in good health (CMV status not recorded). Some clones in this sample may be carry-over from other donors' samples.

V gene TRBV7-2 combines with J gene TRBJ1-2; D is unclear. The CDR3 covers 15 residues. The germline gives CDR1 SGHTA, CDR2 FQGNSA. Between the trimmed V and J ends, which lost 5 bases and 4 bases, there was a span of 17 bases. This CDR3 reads CASSNVGWGSYGYTF. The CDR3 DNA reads TGTGCCAGCAGCAACGTTGGATGGGGTAGCTATGGCTACACCTTC.

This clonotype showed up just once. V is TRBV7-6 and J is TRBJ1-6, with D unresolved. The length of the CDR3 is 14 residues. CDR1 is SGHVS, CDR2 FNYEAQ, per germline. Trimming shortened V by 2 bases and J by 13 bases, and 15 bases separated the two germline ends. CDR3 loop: CASSLIRPGSPLHF. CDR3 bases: TGTGCCAGCAGCTTAATCAGGCCTGGGTCCCCCCTCCACTTT. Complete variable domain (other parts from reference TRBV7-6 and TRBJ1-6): GAGVSQSPRYKVTKRGQDVALRCDPISGHVSLYWYRQALGQGPEFLTYFNYEAQQDKSGLPNDRFSAERPEGSISTLTIQRTEQRDSAMYRCASSLIRPGSPLHFGNGTRLTVT.

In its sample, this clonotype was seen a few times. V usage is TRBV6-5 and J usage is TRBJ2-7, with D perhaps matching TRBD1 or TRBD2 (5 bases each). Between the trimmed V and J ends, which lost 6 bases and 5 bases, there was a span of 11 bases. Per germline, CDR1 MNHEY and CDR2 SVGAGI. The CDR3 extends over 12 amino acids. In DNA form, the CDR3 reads TGTGCCAGCAGGAGAGGGGTCAACGAGCAGTACTTC. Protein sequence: CASRRGVNEQYF.

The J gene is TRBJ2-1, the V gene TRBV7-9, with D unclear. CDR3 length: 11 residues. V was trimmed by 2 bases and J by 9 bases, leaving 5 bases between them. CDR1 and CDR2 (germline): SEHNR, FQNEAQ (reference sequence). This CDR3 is CASSLPSEQFF. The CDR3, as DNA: TGTGCCAGCAGCTTACCGAGTGAGCAGTTCTTC.

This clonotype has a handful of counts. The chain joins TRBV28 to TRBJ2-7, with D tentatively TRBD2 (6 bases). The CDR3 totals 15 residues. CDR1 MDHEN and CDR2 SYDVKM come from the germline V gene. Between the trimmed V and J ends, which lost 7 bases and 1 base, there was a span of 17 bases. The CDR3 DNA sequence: TGTGCCAGCATCCCCCTCGGGAGCAAGTCCTACGAGCAGTACTTC. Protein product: CASIPLGSKSYEQYF.

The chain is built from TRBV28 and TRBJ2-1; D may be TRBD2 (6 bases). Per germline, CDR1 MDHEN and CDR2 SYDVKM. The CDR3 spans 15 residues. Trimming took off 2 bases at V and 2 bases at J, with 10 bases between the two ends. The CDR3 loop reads CASSLSAGPYNEQFF. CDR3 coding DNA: TGTGCCAGCAGTTTAAGTGCGGGACCCTACAATGAGCAGTTCTTC.

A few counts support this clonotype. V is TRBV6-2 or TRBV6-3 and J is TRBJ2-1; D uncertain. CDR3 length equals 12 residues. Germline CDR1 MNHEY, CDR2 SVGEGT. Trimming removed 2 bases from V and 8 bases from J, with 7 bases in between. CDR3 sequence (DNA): TGTGCCAGCAGTTACCACGAGTATGAGCAGTTCTTC. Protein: CASSYHEYEQFF.

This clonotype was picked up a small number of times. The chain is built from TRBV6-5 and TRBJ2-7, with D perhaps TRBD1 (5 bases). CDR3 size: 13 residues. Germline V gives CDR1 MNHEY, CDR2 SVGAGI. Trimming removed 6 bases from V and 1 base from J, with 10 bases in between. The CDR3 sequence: CASRLHRSYEQYF. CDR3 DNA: TGTGCCAGCAGATTGCACAGGTCCTACGAGCAGTACTTC.

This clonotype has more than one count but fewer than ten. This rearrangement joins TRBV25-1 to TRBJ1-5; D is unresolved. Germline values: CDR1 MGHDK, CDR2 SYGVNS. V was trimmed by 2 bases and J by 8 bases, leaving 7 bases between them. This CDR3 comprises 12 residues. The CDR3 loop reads CASSEGWEPQHF. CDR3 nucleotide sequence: TGTGCCAGCAGTGAAGGGTGGGAGCCCCAGCATTTT.

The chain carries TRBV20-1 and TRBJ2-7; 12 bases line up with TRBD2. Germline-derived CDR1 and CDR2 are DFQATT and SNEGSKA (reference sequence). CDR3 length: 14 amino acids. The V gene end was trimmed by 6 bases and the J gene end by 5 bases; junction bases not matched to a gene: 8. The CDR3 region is CSAPTSGSWDEQYF. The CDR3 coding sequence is TGCAGTGCGCCGACTAGCGGGAGTTGGGACGAGCAGTACTTC.

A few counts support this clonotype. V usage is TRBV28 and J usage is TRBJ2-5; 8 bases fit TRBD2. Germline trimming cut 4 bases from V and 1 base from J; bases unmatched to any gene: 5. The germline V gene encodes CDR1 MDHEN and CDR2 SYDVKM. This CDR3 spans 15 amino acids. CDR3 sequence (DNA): TGTGCCAGCAGTTCTCTCGGGACTAGCCAAGAGACCCAGTACTTC. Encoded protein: CASSSLGTSQETQYF.

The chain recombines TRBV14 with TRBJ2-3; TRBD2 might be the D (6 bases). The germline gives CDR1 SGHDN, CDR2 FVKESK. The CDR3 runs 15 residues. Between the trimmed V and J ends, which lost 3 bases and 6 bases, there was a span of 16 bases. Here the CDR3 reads CASSHYPTRLDTQYF. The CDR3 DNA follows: TGTGCCAGCAGCCATTACCCGACTAGATTGGATACGCAGTATTTT.

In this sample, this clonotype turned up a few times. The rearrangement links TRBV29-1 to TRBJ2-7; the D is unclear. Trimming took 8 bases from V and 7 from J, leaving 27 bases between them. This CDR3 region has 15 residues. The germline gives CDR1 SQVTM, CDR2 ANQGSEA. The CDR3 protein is CSPALDAYRYGEQYF. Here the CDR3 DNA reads TGCAGCCCGGCCCTTGATGCGTATCGCTACGGGGAGCAGTACTTC.

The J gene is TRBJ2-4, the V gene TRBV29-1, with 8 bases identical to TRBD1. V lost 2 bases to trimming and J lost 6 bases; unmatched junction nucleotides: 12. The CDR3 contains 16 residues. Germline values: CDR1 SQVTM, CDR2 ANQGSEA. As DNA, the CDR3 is TGCAGCGTTGAATCAGGGGGCGCCGATATGGTAAACATTCAGTACTTC. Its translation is CSVESGGADMVNIQYF.

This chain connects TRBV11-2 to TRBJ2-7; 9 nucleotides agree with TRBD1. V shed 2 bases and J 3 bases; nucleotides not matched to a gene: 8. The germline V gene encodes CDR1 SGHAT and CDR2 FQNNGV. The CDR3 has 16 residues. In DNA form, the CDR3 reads TGTGCCAGCAGCTTAAACAGGGGGCAGGTCAGCTACGAGCAGTACTTC. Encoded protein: CASSLNRGQVSYEQYF.

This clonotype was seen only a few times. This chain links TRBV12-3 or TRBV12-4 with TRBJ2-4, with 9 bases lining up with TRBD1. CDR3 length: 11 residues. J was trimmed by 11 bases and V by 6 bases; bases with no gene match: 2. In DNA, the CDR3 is TGTGCCAGCAGGACAGGGGGGGTTCAGTACTTC. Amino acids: CASRTGGVQYF.

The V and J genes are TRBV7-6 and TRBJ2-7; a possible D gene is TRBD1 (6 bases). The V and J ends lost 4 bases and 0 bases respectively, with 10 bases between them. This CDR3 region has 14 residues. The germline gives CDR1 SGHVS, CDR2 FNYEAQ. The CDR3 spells CASSSGVSSYEQYF. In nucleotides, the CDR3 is TGTGCCAGCAGCTCAGGGGTAAGCTCCTACGAGCAGTACTTC.

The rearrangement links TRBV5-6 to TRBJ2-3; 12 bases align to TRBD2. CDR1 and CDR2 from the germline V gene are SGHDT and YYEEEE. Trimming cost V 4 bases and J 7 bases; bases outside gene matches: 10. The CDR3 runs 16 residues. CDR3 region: CASSVGTSGGTYTQYF. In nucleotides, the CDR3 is TGTGCCAGCAGCGTAGGTACTAGCGGGGGGACGTATACGCAGTATTTT. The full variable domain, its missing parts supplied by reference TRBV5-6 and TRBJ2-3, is DAGVTQSPTHLIKTRGQQVTLRCSPKSGHDTVSWYQQALGQGPQFIFQYYEEEERQRGNFPDRFSGHQFPNYSSELNVNALLLGDSALYLCASSVGTSGGTYTQYFGPGTRLTVL.

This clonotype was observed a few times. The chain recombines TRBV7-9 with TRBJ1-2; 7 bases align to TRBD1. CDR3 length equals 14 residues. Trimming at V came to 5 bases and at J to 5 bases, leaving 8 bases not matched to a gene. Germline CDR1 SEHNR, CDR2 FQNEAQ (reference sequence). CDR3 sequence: CASSPGQDPYGYTF. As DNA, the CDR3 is TGTGCCAGCAGCCCCGGACAGGACCCTTATGGCTACACCTTC.

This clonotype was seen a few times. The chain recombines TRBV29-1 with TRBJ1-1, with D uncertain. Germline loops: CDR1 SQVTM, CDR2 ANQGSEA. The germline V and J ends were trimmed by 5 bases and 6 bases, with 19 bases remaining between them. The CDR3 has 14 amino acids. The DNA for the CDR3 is TGCAGCGTTTTCGAGTACAAGGCCCCCCCTGAAGCTTTCTTT. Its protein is CSVFEYKAPPEAFF.

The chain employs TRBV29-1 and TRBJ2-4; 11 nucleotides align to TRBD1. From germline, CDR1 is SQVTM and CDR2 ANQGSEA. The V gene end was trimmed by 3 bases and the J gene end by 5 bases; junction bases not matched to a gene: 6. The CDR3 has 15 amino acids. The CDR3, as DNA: TGCAGCGTTGAGGACCGGGACAGGGGGGAAAACATTCAGTACTTC. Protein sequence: CSVEDRDRGENIQYF.

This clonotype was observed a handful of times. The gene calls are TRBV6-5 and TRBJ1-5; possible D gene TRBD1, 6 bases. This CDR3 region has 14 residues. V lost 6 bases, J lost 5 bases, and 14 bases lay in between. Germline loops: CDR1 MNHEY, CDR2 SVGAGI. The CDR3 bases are TGTGCCAGCAGCCTAGGGGGGGAATATCAGCCCCAGCATTTT. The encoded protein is CASSLGGEYQPQHF.

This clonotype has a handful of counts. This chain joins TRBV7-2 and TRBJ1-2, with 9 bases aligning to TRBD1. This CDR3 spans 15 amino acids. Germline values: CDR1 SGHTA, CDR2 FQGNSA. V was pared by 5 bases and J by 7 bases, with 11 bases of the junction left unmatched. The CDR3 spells CASSPGQGLVGGYTF. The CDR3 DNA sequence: TGTGCCAGCAGCCCAGGACAGGGGTTGGTTGGTGGCTACACCTTC.

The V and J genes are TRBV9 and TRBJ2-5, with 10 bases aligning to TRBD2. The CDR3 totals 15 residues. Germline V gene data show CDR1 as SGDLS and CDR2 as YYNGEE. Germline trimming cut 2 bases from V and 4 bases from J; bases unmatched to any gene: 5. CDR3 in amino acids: CASSVGTSVIETQYF. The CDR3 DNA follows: TGTGCCAGCAGCGTCGGGACTAGCGTGATAGAGACCCAGTACTTC.

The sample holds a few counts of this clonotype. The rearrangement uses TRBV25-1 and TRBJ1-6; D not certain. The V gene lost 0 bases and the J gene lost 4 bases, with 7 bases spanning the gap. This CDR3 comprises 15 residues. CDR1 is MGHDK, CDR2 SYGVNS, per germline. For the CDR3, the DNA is TGTGCCAGCAGTGAATATGACCAGTATAATTCACCCCTCCACTTT. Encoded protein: CASSEYDQYNSPLHF.

The CDR3 DNA is TGTGCCAGCAGTTTCCCCGGGACGGACGAGATCTACAATGAGCAGTTCTTC. This codes for CASSFPGTDEIYNEQFF. The chain is built from TRBV28 and TRBJ2-1; D possibly uses TRBD1 or TRBD2 (5 bases each). The CDR3 covers 17 residues. Germline assignment: CDR1 MDHEN and CDR2 SYDVKM. V was clipped by 3 bases and J by 3 bases, with 18 bases between them.

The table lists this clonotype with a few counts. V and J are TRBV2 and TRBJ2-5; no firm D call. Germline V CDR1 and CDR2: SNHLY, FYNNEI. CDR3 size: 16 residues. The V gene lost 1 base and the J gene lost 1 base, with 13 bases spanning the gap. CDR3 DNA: TGTGCCAGCAGTGAAGGGTTCAGGCGCTCCCAAGAGACCCAGTACTTC. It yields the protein CASSEGFRRSQETQYF. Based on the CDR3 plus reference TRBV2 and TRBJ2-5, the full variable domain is EPEVTQTPSHQVTQMGQEVILRCVPISNHLYFYWYRQILGQKVEFLVSFYNNEISEKSEIFDDQFSVERPDGSNFTLKIRSTKLEDSAMYFCASSEGFRRSQETQYFGPGTRLLVL.

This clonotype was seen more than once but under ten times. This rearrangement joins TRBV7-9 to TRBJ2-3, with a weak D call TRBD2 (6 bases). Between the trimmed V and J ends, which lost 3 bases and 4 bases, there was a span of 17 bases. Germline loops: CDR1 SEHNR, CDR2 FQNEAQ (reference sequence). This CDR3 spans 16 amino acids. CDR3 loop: CASSFLGGRVADTQYF. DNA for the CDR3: TGTGCCAGCAGCTTCCTGGGGGGTCGAGTCGCAGATACGCAGTATTTT. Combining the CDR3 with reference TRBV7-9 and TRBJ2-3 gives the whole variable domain DTGVSQNPRHKITKRGQNVTFRCDPISEHNRLYWYRQTLGQGPEFLTYFQNEAQLEKSRLLSDRFSAERPKGSFSTLEIQRTEQGDSAMYLCASSFLGGRVADTQYFGPGTRLTVL.

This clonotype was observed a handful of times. The CDR3 bases are TGTGCCAGCAGCAAGGGCAATGAGCAGTTCTTC. It specifies CASSKGNEQFF. The gene calls are TRBV7-9 and TRBJ2-1; D gene uncertain. CDR1 SEHNR and CDR2 FQNEAQ come from the germline V gene (reference sequence). The CDR3 is made up of 11 amino acids. The V and J ends lost 5 bases and 6 bases respectively, with 5 bases between them.

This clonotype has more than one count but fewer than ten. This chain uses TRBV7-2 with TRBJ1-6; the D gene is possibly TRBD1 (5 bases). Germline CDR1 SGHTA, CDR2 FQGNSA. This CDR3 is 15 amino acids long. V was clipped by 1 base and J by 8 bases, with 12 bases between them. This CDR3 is CASSLDVRAHSPLHF. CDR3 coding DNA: TGTGCCAGCAGCTTAGACGTCAGGGCCCATTCACCCCTCCACTTT.